The rows below give T cell receptor beta chains drawn from one sample of a study of CXCR3-negative and CXCR3-positive naive CD8 T cells. TCRdb processed the 5' RACE reads again and assigns one entry to each CDR3 protein, with no DNA. The sample table includes under 70,000 distinct CDR3 sequences. The sequencing input was memory CD8+ T cells from blood. The receptor set was obtained from a human donor in good health. Some clones in this sample may be carry-over from other donors' samples. Each CDR3 is given with its conserved first and last residue. Clone size, where shown, is once, few, many, or a class for clones that have expanded.

cdr3_aa,clone_size,j_call,v_call
CSVEDLPRTSGPQETQYF,-,TRBJ2-5,TRBV29-1
CASSLERGGLDEQFF,medium-sized,TRBJ2-1,TRBV11-3
CASSKGPPDGYTF,-,TRBJ1-2,TRBV7-3
CASSSRTRQETQFF,-,TRBJ2-1,TRBV11-3
CASRVYLDRGLYEQYF,-,TRBJ2-7,TRBV5-1
CSVGSGGWDEQFF,-,TRBJ2-1,TRBV29-1
CASSPNFRDLLEQYF,-,TRBJ2-7,TRBV5-6
CASSLTGEQFF,-,TRBJ2-1,TRBV7-9
CASRRTGGPNTEAFF,-,TRBJ1-1,TRBV2
CSVEGTLGYEQYF,-,TRBJ2-7,TRBV29-1
CASSGGLGTGYGYTF,-,TRBJ1-2,TRBV25-1
CSAREAREQYF,-,TRBJ2-7,TRBV20-1
CSVEDWEGVSGANVLTF,-,TRBJ2-6,TRBV29-1
CASSLGGLGGGIQYF,-,TRBJ2-4,TRBV12-3/TRBV12-4
CASSLVGGVSTDTQYF,-,TRBJ2-3,TRBV7-9
CASSQQGRSGGELFF,-,TRBJ2-2,TRBV14
CASSLEGAGNQPQHF,-,TRBJ1-5,TRBV4-2
CASSYSSPDATEAFF,-,TRBJ1-1,TRBV6-2/TRBV6-3
CASSHQEDTQYF,-,TRBJ2-3,TRBV11-2
CASSWVRRLPGETQYF,-,TRBJ2-5,TRBV6-2/TRBV6-3
CASSSTGTSGDVPPDTQYF,-,TRBJ2-3,TRBV11-3
CASSQDRIIGQAYEPYF,-,TRBJ2-7,TRBV4-3
CASSPGTGKILYGYTF,-,TRBJ1-2,TRBV5-1
CSVEEGGFSTDTQYF,-,TRBJ2-3,TRBV29-1
CASSYSVAGPLYNEQFF,-,TRBJ2-1,TRBV6-2/TRBV6-3